This T cell receptor (beta chain) stems from a study of blood T cell repertoires in COVID-19. The overall study: Sites across the United States, Italy and Spain contributed samples from acute and convalescent COVID-19. In each case, the material was cDNA or gDNA derived from T cells, B-cell-depleted T cells, or PBMCs.

Comments on this clone: At the DNA level, this CDR3 is encoded by other sequences in the same sample as well.

The germline V gene encodes CDR1 MNHEY and CDR2 SMNVEV (reference sequence). With V trimmed by 2 bases and J by 7 bases, 1 base remained unmatched. CDR3 length: 14 amino acids. Original handling: How many nucleated cells were present was estimated from reference gene primer amplification. Assay used: immunoSEQ multiplex PCR; TCRdb lists only in-frame clones, some missing. The D gene and trimming were derived from the DNA, and the V and J assignments and clone size from that table. Of roughly 200,000 clones listed, 75% to 90% are singletons. The chain is built from TRBV27 and TRBJ1-6, with 8 nucleotides matching TRBD1. The receptor was isolated from a woman between 55 and 75 years old with acute or convalescent COVID-19. The sample taken for sequencing was peripheral blood. CDR3 amino acids: CASSLDRGNSPLHF. The DNA for the CDR3 is TGTGCCAGCAGTTTAGACAGGGGAAATTCACCCCTCCACTTT.